This T cell receptor beta chain was documented in a study of PD-L1 blockade in urothelial cancer. The time point here: pretreatment peripheral blood. Sequenced by immunoSEQ multiplex PCR; TCRdb stores in-frame clones only, minus some. Of about 43,000 clones listed, 70% to 90% are singletons. This clone has more than one count but fewer than ten. This CDR3 is 14 amino acids long. V lost 3 bases, J lost 5 bases, and 16 bases lay in between. Germline values: CDR1 SQVTM, CDR2 ANQGSEA. This specimen was PBMCs, taken around atezolizumab (anti-PD-L1) treatment. This TCR was sampled from a man aged 55-75 years with urothelial cancer. This chain uses TRBV29-1 with TRBJ2-5; the D is unclear. The CDR3 DNA sequence: TGCAGCGTTGACTGGAAGAAAAACGGGGAGACCCAGTACTTC. This sequence encodes CSVDWKKNGETQYF.